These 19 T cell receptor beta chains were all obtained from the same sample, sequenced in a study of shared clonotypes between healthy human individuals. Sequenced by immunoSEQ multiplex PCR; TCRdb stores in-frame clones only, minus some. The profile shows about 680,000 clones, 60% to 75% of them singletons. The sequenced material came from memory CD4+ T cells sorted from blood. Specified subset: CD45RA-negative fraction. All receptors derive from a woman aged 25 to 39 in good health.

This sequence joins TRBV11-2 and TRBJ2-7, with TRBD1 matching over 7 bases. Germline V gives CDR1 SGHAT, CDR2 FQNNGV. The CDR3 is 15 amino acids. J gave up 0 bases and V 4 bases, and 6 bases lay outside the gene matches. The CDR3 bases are TGTGCCAGCAGCTACAACCGGGACAGCTCCTACGAGCAGTACTTC. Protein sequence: CASSYNRDSSYEQYF.

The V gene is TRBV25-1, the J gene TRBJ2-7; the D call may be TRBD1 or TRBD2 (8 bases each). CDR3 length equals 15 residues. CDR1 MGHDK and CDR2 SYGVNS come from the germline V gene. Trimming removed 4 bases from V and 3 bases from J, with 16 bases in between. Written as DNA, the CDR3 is TGTGCCAGCAGTGCCCGGACAGGGACTAGCTACGAGCAGTACTTC. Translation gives CASSARTGTSYEQYF.

As DNA, the CDR3 is TGTGCCAGCAGTTTCCTCGGACAGTACAATGAGCAGTTCTTC. Translating gives CASSFLGQYNEQFF. The rearrangement uses TRBV28 and TRBJ2-1, with D possibly being TRBD1 (6 bases). Germline assignment: CDR1 MDHEN and CDR2 SYDVKM. The CDR3 runs to 14 residues. V was shortened by 3 bases and J by 4 bases, with 10 bases between the two germline ends.

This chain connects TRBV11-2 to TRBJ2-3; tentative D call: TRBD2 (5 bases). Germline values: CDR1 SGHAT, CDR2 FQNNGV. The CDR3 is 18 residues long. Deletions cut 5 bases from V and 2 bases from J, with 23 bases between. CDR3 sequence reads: CASSPQMVPPGYTDTQYF. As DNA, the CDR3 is TGTGCCAGCAGCCCCCAGATGGTTCCCCCGGGGTACACAGATACGCAGTATTTT.

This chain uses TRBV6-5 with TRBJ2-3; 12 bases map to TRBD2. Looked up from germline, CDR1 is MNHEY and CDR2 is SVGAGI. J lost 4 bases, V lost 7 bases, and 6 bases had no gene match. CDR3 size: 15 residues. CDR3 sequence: CASKPSGRAADTQYF. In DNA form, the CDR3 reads TGTGCCAGCAAACCTAGCGGGAGGGCCGCAGATACGCAGTATTTT.

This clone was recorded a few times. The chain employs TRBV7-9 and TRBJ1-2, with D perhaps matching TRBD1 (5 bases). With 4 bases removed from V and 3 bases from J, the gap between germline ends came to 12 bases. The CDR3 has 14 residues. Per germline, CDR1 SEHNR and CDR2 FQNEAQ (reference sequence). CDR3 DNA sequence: TGTGCCAGCAGCTATTCCGGGGGACACTATGGCTACACCTTC. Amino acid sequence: CASSYSGGHYGYTF.

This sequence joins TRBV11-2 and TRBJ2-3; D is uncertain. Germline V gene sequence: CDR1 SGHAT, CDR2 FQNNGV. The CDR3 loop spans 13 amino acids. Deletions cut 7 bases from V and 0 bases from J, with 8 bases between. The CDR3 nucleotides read TGTGCCAGCACGACCTCGAGCACAGATACGCAGTATTTT. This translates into CASTTSSTDTQYF.

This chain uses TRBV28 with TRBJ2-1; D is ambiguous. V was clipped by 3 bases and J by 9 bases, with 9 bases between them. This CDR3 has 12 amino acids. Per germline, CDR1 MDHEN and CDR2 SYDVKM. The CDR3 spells CASSLSNGEQFF. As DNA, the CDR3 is TGTGCCAGCAGTTTGAGTAACGGTGAGCAGTTCTTC.

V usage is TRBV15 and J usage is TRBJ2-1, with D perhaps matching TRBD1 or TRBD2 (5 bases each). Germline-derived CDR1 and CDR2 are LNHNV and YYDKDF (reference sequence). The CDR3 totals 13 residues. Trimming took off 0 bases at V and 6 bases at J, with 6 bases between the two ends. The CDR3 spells CATSRDGGNEQFF. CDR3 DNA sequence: TGTGCCACCAGCAGAGATGGGGGCAATGAGCAGTTCTTC.

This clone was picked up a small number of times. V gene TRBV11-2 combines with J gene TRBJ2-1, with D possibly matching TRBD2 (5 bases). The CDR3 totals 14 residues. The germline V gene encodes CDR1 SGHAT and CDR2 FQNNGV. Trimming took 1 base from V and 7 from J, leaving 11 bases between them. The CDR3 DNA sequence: TGTGCCAGCAGCTTAGTCCTAGCTCGGAATGAGCAGTTCTTC. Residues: CASSLVLARNEQFF.

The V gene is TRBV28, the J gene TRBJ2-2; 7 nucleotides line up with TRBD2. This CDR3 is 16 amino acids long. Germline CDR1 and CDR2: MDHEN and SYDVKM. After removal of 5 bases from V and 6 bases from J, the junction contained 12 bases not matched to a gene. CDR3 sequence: CASSRPAGAEAGELFF. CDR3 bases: TGTGCCAGCAGTAGGCCGGCGGGAGCGGAGGCCGGGGAGCTGTTTTTT.

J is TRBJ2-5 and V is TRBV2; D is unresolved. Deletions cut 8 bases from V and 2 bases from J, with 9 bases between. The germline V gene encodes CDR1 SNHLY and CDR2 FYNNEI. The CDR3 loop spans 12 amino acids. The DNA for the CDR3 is TGTGCCAGCGGGGTATCACAAGAGACCCAGTACTTC. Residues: CASGVSQETQYF.

The CDR3 DNA reads as TGTGCCAGCAGCGCTACAGGGAGCTCCTACAATGAGCAGTTCTTC. This sequence encodes CASSATGSSYNEQFF. This chain connects TRBV9 to TRBJ2-1, with a possible D match to TRBD1 (6 bases). Germline assignment: CDR1 SGDLS and CDR2 YYNGEE. V lost 3 bases and J lost 0, with 10 bases in between. CDR3 length: 15 residues.

The CDR3 nucleotides read TGTGCCAGCCTCGGACAGGGGGCGGGCGAGCAGTACTTC. It specifies CASLGQGAGEQYF. The chain links TRBV19 to TRBJ2-7, with TRBD1 identical over 11 bases. Germline V gene data show CDR1 as LNHDA and CDR2 as SQIVND (reference sequence). V was clipped by 9 bases and J by 6 bases; unmatched bases: 7. This CDR3 is built from 13 residues.

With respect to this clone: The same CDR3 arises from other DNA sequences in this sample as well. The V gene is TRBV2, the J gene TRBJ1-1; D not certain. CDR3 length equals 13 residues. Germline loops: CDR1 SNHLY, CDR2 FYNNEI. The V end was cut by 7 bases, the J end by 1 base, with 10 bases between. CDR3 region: CASIKDGNTEAFF. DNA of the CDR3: TGTGCCAGCATCAAGGACGGGAACACTGAAGCTTTCTTT.

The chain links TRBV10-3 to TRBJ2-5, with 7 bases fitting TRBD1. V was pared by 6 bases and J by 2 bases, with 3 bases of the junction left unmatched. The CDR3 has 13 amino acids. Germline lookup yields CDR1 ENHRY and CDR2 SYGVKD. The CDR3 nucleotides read TGTGCCATCAGCCGGGACAGTCAAGAGACCCAGTACTTC. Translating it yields CAISRDSQETQYF.

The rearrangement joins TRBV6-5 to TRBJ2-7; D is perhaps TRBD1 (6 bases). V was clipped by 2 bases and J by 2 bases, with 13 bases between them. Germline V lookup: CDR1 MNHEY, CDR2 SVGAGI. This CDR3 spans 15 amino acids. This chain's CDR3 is CASSYTSGHTYEQYF. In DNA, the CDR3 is TGTGCCAGCAGTTACACCTCGGGACACACCTACGAGCAGTACTTC.

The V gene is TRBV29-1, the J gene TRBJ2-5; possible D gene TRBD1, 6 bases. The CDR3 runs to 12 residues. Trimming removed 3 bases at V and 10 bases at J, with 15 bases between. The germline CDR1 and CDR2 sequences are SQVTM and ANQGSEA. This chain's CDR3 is CSVEDSGDGQYF. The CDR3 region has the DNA TGCAGCGTTGAGGACAGTGGGGACGGCCAGTACTTC.

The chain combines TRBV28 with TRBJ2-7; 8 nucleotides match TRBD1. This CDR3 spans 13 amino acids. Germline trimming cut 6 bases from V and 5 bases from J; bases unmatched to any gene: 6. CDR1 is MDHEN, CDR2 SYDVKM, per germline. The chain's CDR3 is CASRGQANDEQYF. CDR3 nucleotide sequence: TGTGCCAGCAGGGGACAGGCCAACGACGAGCAGTACTTC.